This T cell receptor (beta chain) appears in the sequencing data of a study of spatial heterogeneity in lung cancer. As for the study in general: Those follow-up PBMC samples that were available underwent sequencing, at a median interval of about 26 months following resection.

Time point: blood at routine non-recurrence follow-up after resection. Trimming cost V 6 bases and J 7 bases; bases outside gene matches: 3. There are 14 residues in the CDR3. Germline assignment: CDR1 LNHDA and CDR2 SQIVND (reference sequence). This clonotype is deemed medium-sized (0.01 to 0.1%). TCR cDNA molecules each had a unique molecular identifier. TCRdb redid the calling of the 5' RACE reads with MiXCR, one entry per CDR3 protein. The table includes about 15,000 distinct CDR3 sequences, about 19% detected once. The clonotype originates from a male donor with early-stage non-small cell lung cancer. The chain uses TRBV19 and TRBJ1-6; TRBD1 matches at 10 bases. The sample here was PBMCs, taken at follow-up. CDR3: CASSGQGENSPLHF. CDR3 nucleotide sequence: TGTGCCAGTAGCGGACAGGGGGAAAATTCACCCCTCCACTTT.